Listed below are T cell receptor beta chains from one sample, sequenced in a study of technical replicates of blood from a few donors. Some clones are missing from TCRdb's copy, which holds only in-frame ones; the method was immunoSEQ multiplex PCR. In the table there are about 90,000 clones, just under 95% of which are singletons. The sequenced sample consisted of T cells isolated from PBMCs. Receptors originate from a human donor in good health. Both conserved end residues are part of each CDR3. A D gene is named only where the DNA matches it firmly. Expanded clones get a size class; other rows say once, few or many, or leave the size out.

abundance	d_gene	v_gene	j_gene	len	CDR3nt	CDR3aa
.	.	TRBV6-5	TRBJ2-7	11	TGTGCCAGCGGTCAGGGAACCGAGCAGTACTTC	CASGQGTEQYF
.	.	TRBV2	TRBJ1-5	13	TGTGCCAGCAGTTTTTGGGCGAATCAGCCCCAGCATTTT	CASSFWANQPQHF
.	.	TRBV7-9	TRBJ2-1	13	TGTGCCAGCAGCTTAGCGGACAATAGTGAGCAGTTCTTC	CASSLADNSEQFF
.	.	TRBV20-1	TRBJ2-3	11	TGCAGTGCTAGCCCGGGAGATACGCAGTATTTT	CSASPGDTQYF
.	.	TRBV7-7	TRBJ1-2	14	TGTGCTAGCAGCCCCCCGGGGGGAAACTATGGCTACACCTTC	CASSPPGGNYGYTF
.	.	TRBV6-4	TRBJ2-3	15	TGTGCCAGCACTCAAACAGCTGCTAGCACAGATACGCAGTATTTT	CASTQTAASTDTQYF
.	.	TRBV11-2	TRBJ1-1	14	TGTGCCAGCAGCTCCACGGGGAGTCACACTGAAGCTTTCTTT	CASSSTGSHTEAFF
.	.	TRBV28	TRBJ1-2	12	TGTGCCAGCAGCCGGACCGCAAGCGGCTACGCCTTC	CASSRTASGYAF
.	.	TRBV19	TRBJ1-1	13	TGTGCCACAAAGACAAACACGAACACTGAAGCTTTCTTT	CATKTNTNTEAFF
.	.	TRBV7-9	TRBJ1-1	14	TGTGCCAGCAGCTTTACAGGTGCGAACACTGAAGCTTTCTTT	CASSFTGANTEAFF
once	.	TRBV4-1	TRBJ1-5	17	TGCGCCAGCAGCCAAGCCGTAGCAGGGCTCATAGATCAGCCCCAGCATTTT	CASSQAVAGLIDQPQHF
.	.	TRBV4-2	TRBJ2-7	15	TGTGCCAGCAGCCAAGAAACTCACGCTACCTACGAGCAGTACTTC	CASSQETHATYEQYF
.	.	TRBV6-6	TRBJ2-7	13	TGTGCCAGCACCCTAAGTTTGTCCTACGAGCAGTACTTC	CASTLSLSYEQYF
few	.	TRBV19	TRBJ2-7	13	TGTGCCAGTAGTATCGGGACACCAGGCGAGCAGTACTTC	CASSIGTPGEQYF
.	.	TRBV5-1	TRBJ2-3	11	TGCGCCAGCCGCGAAATCGGGACGCAGTATTTT	CASREIGTQYF
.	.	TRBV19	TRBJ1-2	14	TGTGCCAGTAGTTTAACAGGGTTTAACTATGGCTACACCTTC	CASSLTGFNYGYTF
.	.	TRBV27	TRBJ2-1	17	TGTGCCAGCAGTCTGCTGGGCTCATCTACATTAAACAATGAGCAGTTCTTC	CASSLLGSSTLNNEQFF
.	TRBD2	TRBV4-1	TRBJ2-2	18	TGCGCCAGCAGCCAAAGTTTTTTGGGACTAGCGGGAGTCGGGGAGCTGTTTTTT	CASSQSFLGLAGVGELFF
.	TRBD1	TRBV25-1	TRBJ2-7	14	TGTGCCAGCAGTGACGGGACAGGGGGCTACGAGCAGTACTTC	CASSDGTGGYEQYF
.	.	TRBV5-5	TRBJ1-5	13	TGTGCCAGCAGCTTTAACGAGTTGCAGCCCCAGCATTTT	CASSFNELQPQHF
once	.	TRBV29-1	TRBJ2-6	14	TGCATATCGCCCCTTAGCTCTGGGGCCAACGTCCTGACTTTC	CISPLSSGANVLTF
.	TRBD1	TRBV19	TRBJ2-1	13	TGTGCCAGTAGTGTGGACAGGGTACATGAGCAGTTCTTC	CASSVDRVHEQFF
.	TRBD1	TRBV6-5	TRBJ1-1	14	TGTGCCACCACCCGACAGGGGATTGATACTGAAGCTTTCTTT	CATTRQGIDTEAFF
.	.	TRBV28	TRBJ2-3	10	TGTGCCAGCAGTTTCAGGGAGCAGTATTTT	CASSFREQYF
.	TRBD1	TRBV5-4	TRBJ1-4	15	TGTGCCAGCAGCTTGGCGGGGGACAGGGGTGAAAAACTGTTTTTT	CASSLAGDRGEKLFF
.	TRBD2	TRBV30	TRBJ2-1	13	TGTGCCTGGCGTATCGGGGGGGTTTTTGAGCAGTTCTTC	CAWRIGGVFEQFF
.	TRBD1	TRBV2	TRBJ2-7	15	TGTGCCAGCAGGAAGGACAGGGAACTACCTTACGAGCAGTACTTC	CASRKDRELPYEQYF
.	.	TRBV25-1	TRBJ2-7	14	TGTGCCACCCGACTAGGGGGCACGGACTACGAGCAGTACTTC	CATRLGGTDYEQYF
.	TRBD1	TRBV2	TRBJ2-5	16	TGTGCCAGCACCAGACAAGGGGGCCTCTGGAAAGAGACCCAGTACTTC	CASTRQGGLWKETQYF
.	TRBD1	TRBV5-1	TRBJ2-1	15	TGCGCCAGCAGCTTGGGTCAGGGGGCGCGCAATGAGCAGTTCTTC	CASSLGQGARNEQFF
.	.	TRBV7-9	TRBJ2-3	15	TGTGCCAGCAGCTTAGCTTTTGGGAGAACAGATACGCAGTATTTT	CASSLAFGRTDTQYF
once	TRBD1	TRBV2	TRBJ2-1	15	TGTGCCAGCAGTGGACAGGGGGTCCTCTACAATGAGCAGTTCTTC	CASSGQGVLYNEQFF
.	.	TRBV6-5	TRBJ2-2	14	TGTGCCAGCAGTTACACGATAGCGATCGGGGAGCTGTTTTTT	CASSYTIAIGELFF
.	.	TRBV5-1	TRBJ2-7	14	TGCGCCAGCAGCTTGGATTACGGGACCTACGAGCAGTACTTC	CASSLDYGTYEQYF
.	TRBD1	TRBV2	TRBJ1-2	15	TGTGCCAGCAAATGGGAGACAGGGGCCTACTATGGCTACACCTTC	CASKWETGAYYGYTF
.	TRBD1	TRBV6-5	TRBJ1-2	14	TGTGCCAGCAGTAACAGGGGGCGCCAGGGGGGCTACACCTTC	CASSNRGRQGGYTF
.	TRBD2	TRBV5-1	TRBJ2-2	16	TGCGCCAGCAGCAGTAAAGCGGGAGAGGACACCGGGGAGCTGTTTTTT	CASSSKAGEDTGELFF
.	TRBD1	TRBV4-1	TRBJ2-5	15	TGCGCCAGCAGCTCGGGGACAGGGGCCCCAGAGACCCAGTACTTC	CASSSGTGAPETQYF
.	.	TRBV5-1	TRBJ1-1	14	TGCGCCAGCAGCTTGACAGACATGAACACTGAAGCTTTCTTT	CASSLTDMNTEAFF
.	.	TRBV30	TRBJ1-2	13	TGTGCCTGGAGTTGGACGGCGGGAGAGGGCTACACCTTC	CAWSWTAGEGYTF
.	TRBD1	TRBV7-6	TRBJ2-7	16	TGTGCCAGCAGCGCCAGGACAGGGGGCTACTCCTACGAGCAGTACTTC	CASSARTGGYSYEQYF
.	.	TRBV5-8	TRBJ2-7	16	TGTGCCAGCAGCTTGGGATGGACAGACGTCTCCTACGAGCAGTACTTC	CASSLGWTDVSYEQYF
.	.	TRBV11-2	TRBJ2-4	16	TGTGCCAGCAGCTCTAGATCGCCGAGGATTGGGAACATTCAGTACTTC	CASSSRSPRIGNIQYF
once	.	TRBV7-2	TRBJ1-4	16	TGTGCCAGCAGCTTAGACCTGGGGGCGCTTTATGAAAAACTGTTTTTT	CASSLDLGALYEKLFF
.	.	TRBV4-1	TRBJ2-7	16	TGCGCCAGCAGCCAAGGTACCGGGACTGGGATTTACGAGCAGTACTTC	CASSQGTGTGIYEQYF
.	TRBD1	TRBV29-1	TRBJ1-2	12	TGCAGCGTTGGCGGGCAGGGGGCGGGCTACACCTTC	CSVGGQGAGYTF
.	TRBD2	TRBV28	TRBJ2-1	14	TGTGCCAGCAGAGCGGGAGGGACCTACAATGAGCAGTTCTTC	CASRAGGTYNEQFF
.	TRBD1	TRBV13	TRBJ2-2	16	TGTGCCAGCAGCTTTTCAGGGGGCGCGAACACCGGGGAGCTGTTTTTT	CASSFSGGANTGELFF
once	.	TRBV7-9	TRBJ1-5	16	TGTGCCAGCAGCTTAGTTTCAGACTTTAGCAATCAGCCCCAGCATTTT	CASSLVSDFSNQPQHF
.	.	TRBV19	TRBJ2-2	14	TGTGCCGTCCTGGCAGGGTCTCACACCGGGGAGCTGTTTTTT	CAVLAGSHTGELFF
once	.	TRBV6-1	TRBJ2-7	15	TGTGCCAGCAGTGCGCGACTCCCTTCGTCAGACGAGCAGTACTTC	CASSARLPSSDEQYF
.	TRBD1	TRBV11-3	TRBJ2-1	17	TGTGCCAGCAGCCCATTTAACCGGGACAGGCGAGGCAATGAGCAGTTCTTC	CASSPFNRDRRGNEQFF
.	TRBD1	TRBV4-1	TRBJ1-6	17	TGCGCCAGCAGCCAAGGTTCCCGCGGACAGGGCCATTCACCCCTCCACTTT	CASSQGSRGQGHSPLHF
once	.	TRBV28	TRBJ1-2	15	TGTGCCAGCAGTTTAGCCTCCCCCTCGAGGTATGGCTACACCTTC	CASSLASPSRYGYTF